Following are 3 T cell receptor beta chains from one sample sequenced in a study of T cell changes during pregnancy in multiple sclerosis. Profiled with immunoSEQ multiplex PCR; TCRdb holds only in-frame clones, not every one. The repertoire holds roughly 60,000 clones, around 90% seen once, with approximately 0.9% in the top ten. Material: peripheral blood, obtained before pregnancy. The receptor set was obtained from a female donor with multiple sclerosis, enrolled in a pregnancy study.

The V and J genes are TRBV2 and TRBJ1-4; 11 bases are shared with TRBD1. Germline values: CDR1 SNHLY, CDR2 FYNNEI. The CDR3 totals 18 residues. The V gene end was trimmed by 4 bases and the J gene end by 6 bases; junction bases not matched to a gene: 13. In DNA form, the CDR3 reads TGTGCCAGCAGTGGGTTTACCCAAGGACAGGGGGCTTATGAAAAACTGTTTTTT. Translating gives CASSGFTQGQGAYEKLFF. Complete variable domain (other parts from reference TRBV2 and TRBJ1-4): EPEVTQTPSHQVTQMGQEVILRCVPISNHLYFYWYRQILGQKVEFLVSFYNNEISEKSEIFDDQFSVERPDGSNFTLKIRSTKLEDSAMYFCASSGFTQGQGAYEKLFFGSGTQLSVL.

The chain joins TRBV5-6 to TRBJ2-7, with 12 bases fitting TRBD1. Germline V gives CDR1 SGHDT, CDR2 YYEEEE. The CDR3 extends over 15 amino acids. V was pared by 4 bases and J by 7 bases, with 9 bases of the junction left unmatched. The CDR3 DNA is TGTGCCAGCAGCCCCGGGACAGGGGGCCTGGGGGAGCAGTACTTC. As protein: CASSPGTGGLGEQYF.

About this clone itself: The junction does not match germline at one end; this may be a read error. The CDR3 nucleotides read TGTGCCAGCTCACCACCGGTTTCAGGGGAAATTACCTTC. Amino acids: CASSPPVSGEITF. The V and J genes are TRBV18 and TRBJ2-7, with a tentative D call TRBD1 (6 bases). The CDR3 is 13 amino acids. Germline assignment: CDR1 KGHSH and CDR2 LQKENI.